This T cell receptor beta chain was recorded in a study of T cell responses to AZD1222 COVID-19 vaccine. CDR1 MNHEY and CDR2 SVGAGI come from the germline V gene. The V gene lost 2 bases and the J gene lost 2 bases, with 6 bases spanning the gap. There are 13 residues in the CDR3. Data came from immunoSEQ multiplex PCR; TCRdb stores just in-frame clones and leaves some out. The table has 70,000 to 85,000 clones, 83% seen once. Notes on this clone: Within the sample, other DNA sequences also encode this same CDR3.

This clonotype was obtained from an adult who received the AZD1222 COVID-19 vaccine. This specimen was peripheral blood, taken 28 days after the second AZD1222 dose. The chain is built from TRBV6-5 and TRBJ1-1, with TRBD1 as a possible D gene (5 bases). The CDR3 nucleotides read TGTGCCAGCAGTTACGGGGGAAACACTGAAGCTTTCTTT. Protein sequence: CASSYGGNTEAFF.